This is a list of T cell receptor beta chains from one sample in a study of T cell responses to AZD1222 COVID-19 vaccine. The data were produced by immunoSEQ multiplex PCR, yet TCRdb's version contains in-frame clones alone and is incomplete. Counted here are about 88,000 clones, approximately 90% occurring once; the ten biggest clones make up roughly 5.4%. The source material was peripheral blood, sampled on day 0 of AZD1222 vaccination. All receptors come from an adult in good health. Both conserved end residues are part of each CDR3. The D gene is left open where the match is weak. Some rows mark clone size as missing; the rest say once, few, many or name a class of expanded clone.

TRBJ2-1 TRBV5-1 TRBD2 14 - CASSLVGLHYEQFF TGCGCCAGCAGCTTGGTGGGACTACACTATGAGCAGTTCTTC
TRBJ1-2 TRBV27 - 13 - CASSLYGGRGYTF TGTGCCAGCAGTTTATACGGAGGGCGAGGCTACACCTTC
TRBJ2-3 TRBV9 - 15 - CASSVEWGNTDTQYF TGTGCCAGCAGCGTAGAGTGGGGTAACACAGATACGCAGTATTTT
TRBJ2-3 TRBV7-8 TRBD1 15 - CASSLGQIPTDTQYF TGTGCCAGCAGCCTGGGACAGATACCCACAGATACGCAGTATTTT
TRBJ2-7 TRBV28 - 12 - CASKGNSYEQYF TGTGCCAGCAAGGGGAACTCCTACGAGCAGTACTTC
TRBJ2-7 TRBV5-1 - 14 - CASSLGVGGYEQYF TGCGCCAGCAGCTTGGGAGTAGGGGGGTACGAGCAGTACTTC
TRBJ1-1 TRBV28 - 12 - CASSLSGAGAFF TGTGCCAGCAGTTTATCGGGGGCGGGAGCTTTCTTT
TRBJ1-5 TRBV15 - 15 - CATSRGPGFGQPQHF TGTGCCACCAGCAGGGGCCCAGGGTTTGGTCAGCCCCAGCATTTT
TRBJ2-5 TRBV27 TRBD2 19 - CASSALLVSAGVPGETQYF TGTGCCAGCAGTGCGTTGCTAGTCTCCGCGGGAGTCCCCGGAGAGACCCAGTACTTC
TRBJ1-1 TRBV4-1 - 13 - CASSLARYTEAFF TGCGCCAGCAGCCTTGCCAGGTACACTGAAGCTTTCTTT
TRBJ2-2 TRBV10-1 - 14 - CASSTDWKTGELFF TGCGCCAGCAGTACGGACTGGAAAACCGGGGAGCTGTTTTTT
TRBJ1-4 TRBV5-1 TRBD1 16 once CASSLGSGGVNEKLFF TGCGCCAGCAGCTTGGGGTCAGGGGGCGTTAATGAAAAACTGTTTTTT
TRBJ2-3 TRBV10-3 - 14 - CAISRQDSTDTQYF TGTGCCATCAGTAGACAGGACAGCACAGATACGCAGTATTTT
TRBJ1-2 TRBV28 - 13 - CASSLGHEDGYTF TGTGCCAGCAGTTTGGGGCATGAGGATGGCTACACCTTC
TRBJ1-4 TRBV7-9 TRBD1 15 - CASSRTGGQNEKLFF TGTGCCAGCAGCAGAACAGGGGGTCAGAATGAAAAACTGTTTTTT
TRBJ2-2 TRBV10-3 TRBD1 15 - CAIRKTGDVTGELFF TGTGCCATCAGGAAGACAGGGGATGTCACCGGGGAGCTGTTTTTT
TRBJ1-6 TRBV5-6 - 13 - CASGKQTSSPLHF TGTGCCAGCGGAAAGCAGACATCCTCACCCCTCCACTTT
TRBJ1-5 TRBV13 - 16 - CASSQGRAGGNQPQHF TGTGCCAGCAGCCAGGGAAGAGCTGGGGGCAATCAGCCCCAGCATTTT
TRBJ1-6 TRBV19 TRBD1 14 - CASRKTGQDSPLHF TGTGCCAGTAGGAAGACAGGGCAGGATTCACCCCTCCACTTT
TRBJ1-1 TRBV9 - 17 - CASSVEPLGSGNTEAFF TGTGCCAGCAGCGTAGAACCCCTGGGAAGCGGGAACACTGAAGCTTTCTTT
TRBJ1-1 TRBV24-1 - 12 - CATSTQGAEAFF TGTGCCACCTCTACCCAGGGAGCTGAAGCTTTCTTT
TRBJ2-2 TRBV11-2 - 16 - CASSSLDRLNTGELFF TGTGCCAGCAGCTCCCTCGACAGGTTGAACACCGGGGAGCTGTTTTTT
TRBJ1-4 TRBV4-1 TRBD1 16 - CASSTPSGQGKEKLFF TGCGCCAGCAGCACACCTTCGGGACAGGGCAAGGAAAAACTGTTTTTT
TRBJ2-1 TRBV19 TRBD2 18 - CASSITSGRGSSYNEQFF TGTGCCAGTAGTATAACTAGCGGGAGGGGGAGCTCCTACAATGAGCAGTTCTTC
TRBJ1-2 TRBV5-1 - 16 - CASSLGAGAANYGYTF TGCGCCAGCAGCTTGGGTGCTGGGGCAGCCAACTATGGCTACACCTTC
TRBJ1-5 TRBV2 - 14 - CASSLGMSNQPQHF TGTGCCAGCTCATTGGGGATGAGCAATCAGCCCCAGCATTTT
TRBJ2-1 TRBV9 - 14 few CASSVQGNYNEQFF TGTGCCAGCAGCGTACAGGGCAACTACAATGAGCAGTTCTTC
TRBJ1-4 TRBV7-9 - 13 - CASSQTGGEKLFF TGTGCCAGCAGTCAAACGGGGGGAGAAAAACTGTTTTTT
TRBJ2-2 TRBV25-1 TRBD1 16 - CASSEPRTGLAGELFF TGTGCCAGCAGTGAACCTCGGACAGGGCTAGCCGGGGAGCTGTTTTTT
TRBJ2-3 TRBV28 - 15 - CASSLQVRPGDTQYF TGTGCCAGCAGTCTCCAGGTCCGTCCCGGAGATACGCAGTATTTT
TRBJ2-2 TRBV14 - 13 - CASSPLRMGELFF TGTGCCAGCAGCCCCCTTCGCATGGGGGAGCTGTTTTTT
TRBJ2-3 TRBV18 TRBD1 16 - CASSPYRGQGSNTQYF TGTGCCAGCTCACCGTACCGTGGACAGGGATCAAATACGCAGTATTTT
TRBJ1-4 TRBV19 - 16 - CASSMVWAAGNEKLFF TGTGCCAGTAGTATGGTTTGGGCGGCCGGTAATGAAAAACTGTTTTTT
TRBJ1-5 TRBV30 - 15 - CAWSVGRGRNQPQHF TGTGCCTGGAGTGTTGGGAGGGGTCGCAATCAGCCCCAGCATTTT
TRBJ2-1 TRBV5-1 - 16 once CASSLVPTSSYNEQFF TGCGCCAGCAGCTTGGTACCAACTAGCTCCTACAATGAGCAGTTCTTC
TRBJ2-1 TRBV10-1 - 12 - CASSGPFDEQFF TGCGCCAGCAGTGGACCGTTCGATGAGCAGTTCTTC
TRBJ1-5 TRBV2 TRBD1 14 - CASGQGFYNQPQHF TGTGCCAGCGGACAGGGGTTTTACAATCAGCCCCAGCATTTT
TRBJ2-5 TRBV27 - 15 - CASSLSAREEETQYF TGTGCCAGCAGTTTATCTGCCCGCGAAGAAGAGACCCAGTACTTC
TRBJ2-1 TRBV28 - 13 once CASGVPQGYEQFF TGTGCCAGCGGGGTTCCACAGGGCTATGAGCAGTTCTTC
TRBJ1-4 TRBV7-9 - 14 - CASRGPSFNEKLFF TGTGCCAGCAGGGGGCCTTCCTTTAATGAAAAACTGTTTTTT
TRBJ2-7 TRBV7-8 TRBD2 21 - CASSLVRLGLAGPGGSYEQYF TGTGCCAGCAGCTTAGTTAGGTTGGGACTAGCGGGACCGGGTGGTTCCTACGAGCAGTACTTC
TRBJ1-4 TRBV6-6 - 14 - CASSRDGRNEKLFF TGTGCCAGCAGTCGGGACGGCAGAAATGAAAAACTGTTTTTT
TRBJ2-7 TRBV20-1 TRBD1 16 once CSASCTGGKGWDEQYF TGCAGTGCTAGTTGTACAGGGGGTAAGGGTTGGGACGAGCAGTACTTC
TRBJ2-5 TRBV19 - 17 few CASSISVLHNSQETQYF TGTGCCAGTAGTATATCGGTGCTCCACAACTCACAAGAGACCCAGTACTTC
TRBJ2-7 TRBV4-2 - 13 - CASSQVGAYEQYF TGTGCCAGCAGCCAAGTGGGGGCCTACGAGCAGTACTTC